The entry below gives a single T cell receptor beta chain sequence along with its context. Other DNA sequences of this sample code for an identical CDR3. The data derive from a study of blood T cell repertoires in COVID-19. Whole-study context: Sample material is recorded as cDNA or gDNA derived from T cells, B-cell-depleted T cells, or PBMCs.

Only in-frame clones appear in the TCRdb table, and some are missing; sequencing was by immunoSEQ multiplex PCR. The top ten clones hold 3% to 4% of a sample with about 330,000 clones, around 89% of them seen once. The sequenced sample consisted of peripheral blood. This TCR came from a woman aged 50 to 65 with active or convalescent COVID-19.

CDR3: CASTPDSYGYTF. For the CDR3, the DNA is TGTGCCAGCACCCCGGACAGCTATGGCTACACCTTC. The chain links TRBV28 to TRBJ1-2, with D tentatively TRBD1 (6 bases). The V end was cut by 7 bases, the J end by 4 bases, with 10 bases between. The germline CDR1 and CDR2 sequences are MDHEN and SYDVKM. The CDR3 consists of 12 residues.